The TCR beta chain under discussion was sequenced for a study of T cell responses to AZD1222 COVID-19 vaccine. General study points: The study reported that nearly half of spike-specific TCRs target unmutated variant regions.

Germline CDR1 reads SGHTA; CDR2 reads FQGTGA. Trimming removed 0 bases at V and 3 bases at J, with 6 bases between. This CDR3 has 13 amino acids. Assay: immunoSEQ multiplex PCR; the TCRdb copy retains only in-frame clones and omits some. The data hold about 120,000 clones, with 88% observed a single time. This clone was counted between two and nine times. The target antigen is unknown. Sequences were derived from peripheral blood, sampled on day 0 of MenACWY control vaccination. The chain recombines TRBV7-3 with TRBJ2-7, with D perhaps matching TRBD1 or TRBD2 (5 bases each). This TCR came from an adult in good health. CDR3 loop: CASSLTGDYEQYF. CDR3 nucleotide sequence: TGTGCCAGCAGCTTAACGGGGGACTACGAGCAGTACTTC.